The subject of this entry is one T cell receptor (beta chain). This clonotype showed up many times. No cognate antigen has been identified for it. There are no base qualities to consult, and no much larger clone falls within one base. Reading the germline V gene gives CDR1 SGHAT and CDR2 FQNNGV. The CDR3 goes from the cysteine to the phenylalanine over 17 residues. The retained sequence is limited to the CDR3, 51 bases, with the frame set at the first base. Cut back by 4 bases and 3 bases, the V and J ends lie 20 bases apart. The source of the sample is a study of post-analysis software for immune sequencing data (dated by TCRdb to the mid-2010s). About the full investigation: Disease courses on record covered relapsing-remitting, secondary progressive and progressive-relapsing multiple sclerosis, though some patients had no subtype annotation. A subset of samples was prepared in parallel using single-end sample barcoding, then pooled and co-amplified after Illumina adapter ligation. The multiple sclerosis patient repertoires were compared with approximately 11 previously published healthy control repertoires from donors aged about 6 to 26 years. The investigation overall reported the following: When samples were clustered directly using the F measure, samples prepared in the same batch co-clustered strongly, which prompted a batch-effect correction. The control group was slightly older than the multiple sclerosis patient group. Multiple sclerosis patients had significantly lower normalized Chao1 diversity than controls, a result that suggests substantial peripheral T-cell clonal expansion. Significantly higher frequencies in patients than in controls were found for several TRBV segments, including TRBV5-6, TRBV5-1 and TRBV20-1.

To demonstrate the VDJtools post-analysis software, the study profiled TCR beta repertoires from the peripheral blood of 13 young patients with multiple sclerosis. The patients with multiple sclerosis were children and adolescents between 6 and 15 years of age. Receptors were amplified or captured by PCR. The sequencing machine was an Illumina HiSeq 2500. To reduce PCR and sequencing biases, unique molecular identifiers were built into the TCR beta cDNA libraries. Every 1 to 10 million input T cells yielded roughly 500,000 cDNA molecules, meaning each molecule approximated one T cell. The patient libraries were prepared and sequenced with the same protocol used for the earlier healthy control dataset. Samples belonging to the same batch were prepared together, multiplexed and sequenced on a shared HiSeq lane. From the authors' description of their analysis: MIGEC handled the raw barcoded reads, throwing out single-read molecular identifier groups before consensus assembly and CDR3 extraction. Clonotype tables were post-analysed with VDJtools, and diversity was normalized by down-sampling all datasets to the smallest sample size. In repertoire overlap clustering, CDR3 amino acid sequences, but not nucleotide sequences, were matched to correct batch-related cross-sample contamination. TCRdb cleaned the public reads at Q25 with fastp, built clones with MiXCR and kept in-frame beta chains. Every CDR3 protein is listed once, alongside the most common genes and DNA of its rows. These V and J calls rely on TCRdb rather than the paper's analysis. The sample table records around 500,000 distinct CDR3 sequences; around 36% of these occur just once. Under 7% of the sample is held by the ten biggest clonotypes.

The sample taken for sequencing was blood. The chain uses TRBV11-2 and TRBJ2-3; the D gene cannot be named for sure. The TCR comes from a girl under 18 with multiple sclerosis. The DNA is as follows: TGTGCCAGCAGCTCCCCTCGGAGACTGTCTCGGACAGATACGCAGTATTTT. This codes for CASSSPRRLSRTDTQYF.